A selection of T cell receptor beta chains follows, all from one sample in a study of control samples from healthy donors and cancer patients. Clones were sequenced by immunoSEQ multiplex PCR, and TCRdb holds only the in-frame ones, with some missing. The profile shows approximately 82,000 clones, 80% to 90% of them singletons. Specimen: blood. The receptors derive from a man aged 50-60 years in good health. Each CDR3 is given without its conserved first and last residue.

CDR3,V,J,length
ASSEVEGREAF,TRBV2,TRBJ1-1,11
ASSQVTGTIEAF,TRBV3-1/TRBV3-2,TRBJ1-1,12
AWSAGGQETQY,TRBV30,TRBJ2-5,11
ASSQAGLTGGGYT,TRBV4-1,TRBJ1-2,13
ASSTDRDQPQH,TRBV19,TRBJ1-5,11
ASSTGLAGTEAF,TRBV11-3,TRBJ1-1,12
ASSLEGQSPLH,TRBV5-5,TRBJ1-6,11
ASSLDSGQGGYT,TRBV7-8,TRBJ1-2,12
AWSVGTDTQY,TRBV30,TRBJ2-3,10
ATSGQSTEAF,TRBV24-1,TRBJ1-1,10
ASIHPWDEQF,TRBV19,TRBJ2-1,10
ASSQETPGETQY,TRBV4-2,TRBJ2-5,12
ASSQGPLSYEQY,TRBV5-4,TRBJ2-7,12
ASVVGGGQPQH,TRBV2,TRBJ1-5,11
AWSARQQETQY,TRBV30,TRBJ2-5,11
ASSGDAGNEKLF,TRBV9,TRBJ1-4,12
ASSLELANYGYT,TRBV5-1,TRBJ1-2,12
ASSIGTDPYGYT,TRBV19,TRBJ1-2,12
ATSRDLGMVGHTGNSPLH,TRBV15,TRBJ1-6,18
ASSAGGASWEKLF,TRBV19,TRBJ1-4,13
ASSSGTGHTGELF,TRBV5-1,TRBJ2-2,13
ASSLNRKNYGYT,TRBV7-2,TRBJ1-2,12
ASNDRSYGYT,TRBV19,TRBJ1-2,10
ASSLGTGGDEQY,TRBV5-6,TRBJ2-7,12
ASSLSQDVDGYT,TRBV6-6,TRBJ1-2,12
ASSQDKQGGGYT,TRBV3-1/TRBV3-2,TRBJ1-2,12
ASSSYLAGGRETQY,TRBV2,TRBJ2-5,14
ATSDPRQGDFTDTQY,TRBV24-1,TRBJ2-3,15
ASSSRDRGGGYT,TRBV27,TRBJ1-2,12
ASSERGTSGGYEQY,TRBV2,TRBJ2-7,14
ASSPVSGARETQY,TRBV4-2,TRBJ2-5,13
ASSPDRSSGNTIY,TRBV19,TRBJ1-3,13
ASSASANTGELF,TRBV10-1,TRBJ2-2,12
ASSLQGAAPGAQY,TRBV5-1,TRBJ2-3,13
ASSLSTGLQPQH,TRBV28,TRBJ1-5,12
ASSRSGTGDSEAF,TRBV6-6,TRBJ1-1,13
ASSQRDTGDHWSYNEQF,TRBV4-1,TRBJ2-1,17
ASSLEWGPGTEAF,TRBV7-6,TRBJ1-1,13
ASSLSVAGYNEQF,TRBV27,TRBJ2-1,13
ASSQDAARSPLH,TRBV3-1/TRBV3-2,TRBJ1-6,12
ASSLGAGNTNEKLF,TRBV5-4,TRBJ1-4,14
ASIVGLAGFNEQF,TRBV6-5,TRBJ2-1,13
ASSVGGSTGELF,TRBV9,TRBJ2-2,12
ASSGDSNSPLH,TRBV9,TRBJ1-6,11
ASSPPGTGPKGQY,TRBV14,TRBJ2-5,13
ASSVTGTGTEAF,TRBV5-5,TRBJ1-1,12
ASSLMDRGGGYT,TRBV28,TRBJ1-2,12
ASSLGWGIPDTQY,TRBV5-1,TRBJ2-3,13
AWSLGAYNEQF,TRBV30,TRBJ2-1,11
ASSLTSGSVNEQF,TRBV7-2,TRBJ2-1,13